This T cell receptor beta chain appears in the sequencing data of a study of T-cell reconstitution after alpha-beta-depleted transplantation in children. It was with unique molecular identifiers that the TCRbeta library was prepared. MiXCR, run by TCRdb on the PCR reads, gives a single entry per CDR3 protein. This sample has 450,000 to 600,000 distinct CDR3 sequences, with approximately 32% found just once. This CDR3 contains 15 residues. The germline CDR1 and CDR2 sequences are SGHDT and YYEEEE. Trimming cost V 4 bases and J 5 bases; bases outside gene matches: 7. The TCR sequence derives from a human donor who donated a stem cell graft to a child with aplastic anemia. This specimen was PBMCs from the stem cell graft donor, taken from the stem cell graft. V gene TRBV5-6 combines with J gene TRBJ2-3, with TRBD2 matching 10 bases. This chain's CDR3 is CASSIPSGSRDTQYF. The CDR3 bases are TGTGCCAGCAGCATCCCTAGCGGGAGTCGAGATACGCAGTATTTT.